This TCR beta chain is from a study of vaccination effects on CD4 cells after COVID-19. Clones were sequenced by immunoSEQ multiplex PCR, and TCRdb holds only the in-frame ones, with some missing. Of about 50,000 clones in the sample, around three quarters were seen once. This CDR3 region has 14 residues. The germline gives CDR1 MRHNA, CDR2 SNTAGT. As regards this clone: No antigen is known for it. At one end, the junction sequence differs from germline, possibly due to a read error.

An approximately 10-day culture period preceded the isolation of CD4+ T cells. This person caught SARS-CoV-2 sometime from March to December 2020, and PCR testing confirmed the infection. Two-dose vaccination with either BNT162b2 or mRNA-1273 was given to the participants. A half-volume exchange with IL-2 medium occurred on days 3 and 7. This receptor was identified in a human donor who had a prior SARS-CoV-2 infection. The material sequenced was CD4+ T cells from PBMCs cultured without peptide, taken after COVID-19 vaccination. The chain joins TRBV6-4 to TRBJ1-6, with TRBD1 matching 8 bases. The CDR3 nucleotides read TGTGCCAGCAGTCAGGGGGCCTATGATTCACCCCTCCACTTT. It specifies CASSQGAYDSPLHF.